These 32 T cell receptor beta chains originate from one sample sequenced in a study of pediatric ulcerative colitis (dated by TCRdb to between 2017 and 2020). During colonoscopy, one to two pinch biopsies were obtained from the rectum for research. Preparation of the library involved the immunoSEQ multiplex PCR assay. TCRdb provides this immuneACCESS table in a form limited to in-frame rearrangements. Some clones are lacking; in checked studies, under half of them reflect an unresolved V gene, and why the rest are absent is not known. A total of tens of thousands of clones appear in this sample, roughly 70% of them only once. The biggest ten clones account for 7.5% to 9% of the sample. The source material was gut tissue. These receptors all come from a boy younger than 18 with severe ulcerative colitis.

The gene calls are TRBV10-3 and TRBJ1-1; D remains unclear. This CDR3 comprises 13 residues. In germline, CDR1 is ENHRY, CDR2 SYGVKD. V lost 7 bases and J lost 4, with 13 bases in between. For the CDR3, the DNA is TGTGCCATCAAGGATGGCCCGAGCACTGAAGCTTTCTTT. It translates to CAIKDGPSTEAFF.

The chain couples TRBV9 to TRBJ1-5; D ambiguous. The V end lost 4 bases, the J end lost 3 bases, and 11 bases lay between the germline ends. The germline CDR1 and CDR2 sequences are SGDLS and YYNGEE. The CDR3 extends over 14 amino acids. DNA for the CDR3: TGTGCCAGCAGCAAGGCAGAGAACAATCAGCCCCAGCATTTT. Its protein product is CASSKAENNQPQHF.

V is TRBV5-4 and J is TRBJ1-4; D is perhaps TRBD1 (6 bases). Germline loops: CDR1 SGHNT, CDR2 YYREEE (reference sequence). V lost 1 base, J lost 5 bases, and 9 bases lay in between. CDR3 size: 14 residues. CDR3 bases: TGTGCCAGCAGCTTGAAGGGGGGCAATGAAAAACTGTTTTTT. Its protein is CASSLKGGNEKLFF.

This clone was seen a few times. The chain has TRBV7-3 and TRBJ1-3; TRBD1 agrees at 7 bases. Trimming removed 3 bases from V and 2 bases from J; junction bases left unmatched: 4. The CDR3 length is 15 residues. Germline CDR1 and CDR2: SGHTA and FQGTGA. As DNA, the CDR3 is TGTGCCAGCAGCTTGACAGGGACGACTGGAAACACCATATATTTT. This codes for CASSLTGTTGNTIYF.

This chain joins TRBV9 and TRBJ1-3; no firm D call. The V end lost 4 bases, the J end lost 4 bases, and 12 bases lay between the germline ends. The CDR3 consists of 14 residues. CDR1 is SGDLS, CDR2 YYNGEE, per germline. CDR3 sequence (DNA): TGTGCCAGCAGCCTAGACGGGCAAGGAAACACCATATATTTT. Its protein product is CASSLDGQGNTIYF.

The chain recombines TRBV25-1 with TRBJ2-5; D is ambiguous. Germline CDR1 MGHDK, CDR2 SYGVNS. Trimming stripped 3 bases from V and 1 base from J, with 6 bases between. This CDR3 has 13 residues. The chain's CDR3 is CASSDPIQETQYF. The DNA of the CDR3 is TGTGCCAGCAGTGACCCCATCCAAGAGACCCAGTACTTC.

This clone occurred a few times. CDR3 DNA sequence: TGTGCCTGTTCGGGGGGAAGAGACTATGGCTACACCTTC. It specifies CACSGGRDYGYTF. V and J are TRBV30 and TRBJ1-2, with D perhaps TRBD1 (5 bases). Germline CDR1 reads GTSNPN; CDR2 reads SVGIG (reference sequence). The length of the CDR3 is 13 residues. Trimming shortened V by 6 bases and J by 3 bases, and 14 bases separated the two germline ends.

This clone is a singleton in its sample. The rearrangement joins TRBV11-3 to TRBJ2-1; 9 bases fit TRBD1. The CDR3 is 13 residues long. Germline values: CDR1 SGHNT, CDR2 YENEEA. With V trimmed by 5 bases and J by 7 bases, 3 bases remained unmatched. The CDR3, as DNA: TGTGCCAGCAGCCAGGACAGGGGTAATGAGCAGTTCTTC. Its translation: CASSQDRGNEQFF.

The V gene is TRBV5-1, the J gene TRBJ1-1; possible D gene TRBD1, 6 bases. The CDR3 covers 13 residues. The V gene's germline CDR1 is SGHRS and CDR2 YFSETQ. The V end was cut by 3 bases, the J end by 5 bases, with 11 bases between. This chain's CDR3 is CASSSGARTEAFF. As DNA, the CDR3 is TGCGCCAGCAGCTCAGGGGCGCGTACTGAAGCTTTCTTT.

This clone was seen just once. The chain is built from TRBV5-1 and TRBJ2-2; TRBD1 matches at 7 bases. V shed 4 bases, J shed 0 bases, and the junction held 3 bases outside the gene matches. Germline V gene sequence: CDR1 SGHRS, CDR2 YFSETQ. The CDR3 contains 15 residues. The CDR3 sequence is CASSLGQSNTGELFF. DNA for the CDR3: TGCGCCAGCAGCCTGGGACAGTCGAACACCGGGGAGCTGTTTTTT.

The chain employs TRBV21-1 and TRBJ1-5; the table calls TRBD1, which could not be checked here. TRBV21-1 is a listed pseudogene. The CDR3 extends over 12 amino acids. In nucleotides, the CDR3 is TGTGCCAGCAGCGGACACAATCAGCCCCAGCATTTT. It is translated as CASSGHNQPQHF.

J is TRBJ1-4 and V is TRBV19, with D perhaps TRBD1 (6 bases). Germline CDR1 reads LNHDA; CDR2 reads SQIVND (reference sequence). The V end lost 5 bases, the J end lost 7 bases, and 23 bases lay between the germline ends. This CDR3 has 17 residues. The CDR3 spells CASSREGTLAGGEKLFF. The CDR3, as DNA: TGTGCCAGTAGTCGGGAGGGGACATTGGCCGGCGGTGAAAAACTGTTTTTT.

A single count supports this clone. The chain has TRBV5-1 and TRBJ2-3; D remains unclear. Between the trimmed V and J ends, which lost 1 base and 2 bases, there was a span of 11 bases. This CDR3 contains 15 residues. Germline CDR1 SGHRS, CDR2 YFSETQ. CDR3 nucleotide sequence: TGCGCCAGCAGCTTGCGTAGGGTGGTCACAGATACGCAGTATTTT. Translated, it gives CASSLRRVVTDTQYF.

About this clone: Because it lacks the conserved phenylalanine or tryptophan at the end, this CDR3 is likely a read error. This chain links TRBV6-5 with TRBJ1-6, with 8 bases matching TRBD1. In germline, CDR1 is MNHEY, CDR2 SVGAGI. The CDR3 loop spans 14 amino acids. Trimming took 3 bases from V and 9 from J; bases not matched to a gene: 4. The CDR3 sequence: CASSYGQGGSPLHL. CDR3 DNA sequence: TGTGCCAGCAGTTATGGACAGGGCGGTTCACCCCTCCACCTT.

The chain employs TRBV10-2 and TRBJ1-1, with D hard to call. The CDR3 spans 14 residues. Between the trimmed V and J ends, which lost 1 base and 1 base, there was a span of 7 bases. Germline CDR1 and CDR2: WSHSY and SAAADI. For the CDR3, the DNA is TGCGCCAGCAGTGAGTGGGTCCAGAACACTGAAGCTTTCTTT. Translation gives CASSEWVQNTEAFF.

This chain uses TRBV7-9 with TRBJ2-3; TRBD2 might be the D (6 bases). The germline V and J ends were trimmed by 5 bases and 1 base, with 13 bases remaining between them. The CDR3 has 15 residues. CDR1 and CDR2 from the germline V gene are SEHNR and FQNEAQ (reference sequence). CDR3 amino acids: CASSGGTLRTDTQYF. The CDR3 nucleotides are TGTGCCAGCAGCGGAGGGACTTTACGCACAGATACGCAGTATTTT.

This rearrangement joins TRBV19 to TRBJ1-1, with a possible D match to TRBD1 (5 bases). The V end was cut by 5 bases, the J end by 0 bases, with 13 bases between. Germline assignment: CDR1 LNHDA and CDR2 SQIVND (reference sequence). The CDR3 is 15 amino acids. CDR3 sequence reads: CASSRPGRMNTEAFF. CDR3 in DNA: TGTGCCAGTAGTCGACCGGGACGGATGAACACTGAAGCTTTCTTT.

The chain uses TRBV4-1 and TRBJ1-1; D remains ambiguous. The CDR3 sequence is 15 residues long. Germline loops: CDR1 MGHRA, CDR2 YSYEKL. Trimming removed 0 bases from V and 1 base from J, with 9 bases in between. The CDR3 bases are TGCGCCAGCAGCCAAGATCGGGCAGGGAACACTGAAGCTTTCTTT. Its translation is CASSQDRAGNTEAFF.

The chain has TRBV27 and TRBJ1-2, with a tentative D call TRBD1 (6 bases). CDR1 and CDR2 (germline): MNHEY, SMNVEV (reference sequence). The length of the CDR3 is 15 residues. Trimming took 2 bases from V and 4 from J, leaving 14 bases between them. CDR3 bases: TGTGCCAGCAGTTTAAGGTCAGGGGACCGCTATGGCTACACCTTC. The encoded protein is CASSLRSGDRYGYTF.

This chain links TRBV6-1 with TRBJ2-1; D is uncertain. Trimming shortened V by 2 bases and J by 10 bases, and 9 bases separated the two germline ends. Per the germline V gene, CDR1 is MNHNS and CDR2 is SASEGT. This CDR3 has 12 residues. In DNA, the CDR3 is TGTGCCAGCAGTGAACTCCATCGGGAGCAGTTCTTC. Translated, it gives CASSELHREQFF.

The V gene is TRBV29-1, the J gene TRBJ1-2; D gene uncertain. The germline V and J ends were trimmed by 4 bases and 4 bases, with 10 bases remaining between them. CDR1 is SQVTM, CDR2 ANQGSEA, per germline. This CDR3 is built from 12 residues. The CDR3 DNA sequence: TGCAGCGTTGCCCCGGGCCCCTATGGCTACACCTTC. Amino acids: CSVAPGPYGYTF.

This clone was counted once. The rearrangement links TRBV9 to TRBJ2-5; D unclear. V was cut by 6 bases and J by 1 base, with 16 bases left in between. CDR3 length: 15 residues. CDR1 is SGDLS, CDR2 YYNGEE, per germline. The CDR3, as DNA: TGTGCCAGCAATGGACCCCGCCCCGGCCAAGAGACCCAGTACTTC. Residues: CASNGPRPGQETQYF. Full variable domain (missing parts from reference TRBV9 and TRBJ2-5): DSGVTQTPKHLITATGQRVTLRCSPRSGDLSVYWYQQSLDQGLQFLIQYYNGEERAKGNILERFSAQQFPDLHSELNLSSLELGDSALYFCASNGPRPGQETQYFGPGTRLLVL.

This rearrangement joins TRBV10-3 to TRBJ2-7, with D hard to call. V lost 0 bases, J lost 5 bases, and 14 bases lay in between. Germline-derived CDR1 and CDR2 are ENHRY and SYGVKD. The CDR3 extends over 15 amino acids. The CDR3 nucleotides read TGTGCCATCAGTGAGTCGAAACCGACGGCGGACGAGCAGTACTTC. This sequence encodes CAISESKPTADEQYF.

This chain connects TRBV28 to TRBJ2-1; D is perhaps TRBD2 (5 bases). The CDR3 spans 15 residues. CDR1 is MDHEN and CDR2 is SYDVKM in the germline V gene. V was shortened by 2 bases and J by 0 bases, with 8 bases between the two germline ends. The CDR3: CASSLEGGSYNEQFF. CDR3 bases: TGTGCCAGCAGTTTAGAAGGAGGCTCCTACAATGAGCAGTTCTTC.

The V call is TRBV2, the J call TRBJ2-5; tentatively, D is TRBD2 (5 bases). The CDR3 has 15 amino acids. CDR1 is SNHLY and CDR2 is FYNNEI in the germline V gene. The V gene lost 2 bases and the J gene lost 5 bases, with 15 bases spanning the gap. This CDR3 reads CASSERAFRGETQYF. DNA for the CDR3: TGTGCCAGCAGTGAACGGGCCTTCCGCGGGGAGACCCAGTACTTC.

This sequence joins TRBV7-7 and TRBJ1-4; 10 bases map to TRBD1. The germline gives CDR1 SSHAT, CDR2 FNYEAQ (reference sequence). V was pared by 5 bases and J by 6 bases, with 6 bases of the junction left unmatched. The CDR3 covers 15 residues. As DNA, the CDR3 is TGTGCCAGCAGCACGCGACAGGGGGCGGATGAAAAACTGTTTTTT. It translates to CASSTRQGADEKLFF.

This sequence joins TRBV7-2 and TRBJ2-7, with a weak D call TRBD1 (5 bases). CDR1 and CDR2 from the germline V gene are SGHTA and FQGNSA. Trimming removed 2 bases from V and 5 bases from J, with 10 bases in between. The CDR3 sequence is 13 residues long. The CDR3 sequence: CASSLQQGDEQYF. The DNA for the CDR3 is TGTGCCAGCAGCTTACAGCAGGGTGACGAGCAGTACTTC.

V gene TRBV2 combines with J gene TRBJ2-3; D gene unclear. Per germline, CDR1 SNHLY and CDR2 FYNNEI. The CDR3 is 13 amino acids. The V end lost 2 bases, the J end lost 3 bases, and 6 bases lay between the germline ends. In DNA form, the CDR3 reads TGTGCCAGCAGTGAATTTTTAACAGATACGCAGTATTTT. Encoded protein: CASSEFLTDTQYF.

The rearrangement links TRBV5-6 to TRBJ2-5, with D tentatively TRBD2 (5 bases). Deletions cut 5 bases from V and 1 base from J, with 18 bases between. Germline V gives CDR1 SGHDT, CDR2 YYEEEE. This CDR3 comprises 16 residues. This chain's CDR3 is CASRREGGRSQETQYF. Here the CDR3 DNA reads TGTGCCAGCAGACGTGAGGGCGGACGGAGCCAAGAGACCCAGTACTTC.

The gene calls are TRBV4-1 and TRBJ2-4, with 7 nucleotides matching TRBD1. Germline CDR1 is MGHRA and CDR2 is YSYEKL. The CDR3 runs 19 residues. The V and J ends lost 0 bases and 2 bases, in that order; junction bases with no gene match: 13. CDR3: CASSQDRGQSSGSKNIQYF. Written as DNA, the CDR3 is TGCGCCAGCAGCCAAGATCGGGGACAGTCCTCGGGGTCCAAAAACATTCAGTACTTC.

The chain uses TRBV7-8 and TRBJ1-2; no definite D call. V lost 1 base to trimming and J lost 4 bases, with 10 bases between them. Looked up from germline, CDR1 is SGHVS and CDR2 is FQNEAQ. There are 14 residues in the CDR3. CDR3 in amino acids: CASSLEGWGYGYTF. The CDR3 region has the DNA TGTGCCAGCAGCTTAGAGGGATGGGGCTATGGCTACACCTTC.

This chain joins TRBV19 and TRBJ2-5, with 8 nucleotides matching TRBD1. V shed 3 bases, J shed 5 bases, and the junction held 5 bases outside the gene matches. Germline CDR1 and CDR2: LNHDA and SQIVND (reference sequence). The length of the CDR3 is 14 residues. CDR3 sequence: CASSIARGRETQYF. The DNA for the CDR3 is TGTGCCAGTAGTATCGCCAGGGGGCGGGAGACCCAGTACTTC. The whole variable domain, filled in from reference TRBV19 and TRBJ2-5, reads DGGITQSPKYLFRKEGQNVTLSCEQNLNHDAMYWYRQDPGQGLRLIYYSQIVNDFQKGDIAEGYSVSREKKESFPLTVTSAQKNPTAFYLCASSIARGRETQYFGPGTRLLVL.